Described below is a single TCR beta chain sequence and its context. This sample was included in a study of T cell clones after liver transplantation. In the study overall: HCV positivity affected three of eight recipients; the rest lacked autoimmune or viral indications.

The data were produced by immunoSEQ multiplex PCR, yet TCRdb's version contains in-frame clones alone and is incomplete. The sample contains tens of thousands of clones, over 55% of which appear only once. Unstimulated PBMCs were sorted into CD3+CD4+ and CD3+CD8+ populations. This CDR3 is 12 amino acids long. Germline V gene sequence: CDR1 SNHLY, CDR2 FYNNEI. Trimming removed 4 bases from V and 3 bases from J; junction bases left unmatched: 0. Material: CD4+ T cells from blood, obtained before liver transplant. The rearrangement uses TRBV2 and TRBJ2-7, with 7 bases lining up with TRBD1. This TCR derives from a human donor who received a liver transplant. CDR3 amino acids: CASSGQGYEQYF. Here the CDR3 DNA reads TGTGCCAGCAGTGGACAGGGCTACGAGCAGTACTTC.